The TCR beta chain under discussion was sequenced for a study of blood T cell repertoires in COVID-19 (TCRdb year 2020). In terms of the full investigation: The collaborator samples originated in the United States, Italy and Spain and spanned the acute and convalescent phases of COVID-19. Samples came from the ongoing ImmuneRACE study (first 160 participants) plus 1,254 subjects from 6 global collaborators. The repertoires were made available in a free public database intended to serve as a resource for research on the immune response to SARS-CoV-2. The material from the prospective study consisted of cDNA or gDNA derived from T cells, B-cell-depleted T cells, or PBMCs. Sample metadata almost always included a de-identified subject ID, COVID-19 status, age in years and sex. HLA class I and class II types, where available, came from metadata supplied by the sample provider rather than from assay-based typing. Subjects who had been exposed to COVID-19, were actively infected with it, or had recovered from it provided the deeply sampled blood TCRbeta repertoires that made up the dataset. Study-level results and caveats: Clinical and demographic metadata were provided uncurated, with the amount varying by source and participant.

TCRbeta CDR3 regions were amplified from genomic DNA by means of the immunoSEQ Assay, a bias-controlled multiplex PCR. The paper's data handling went like this. The number of nucleated cells in each sample was estimated from the amplification of reference gene primers within the assay. To quantify the absolute abundance of each unique TCRbeta CDR3 rearrangement, sequence reads were collapsed and filtered. For each sample, productive Simpson clonality was calculated by taking the square root of Simpson's diversity index across productive rearrangements. TCRdb obtained this table from immuneACCESS and retained in-frame rearrangements with V and J assigned. These tables miss some clones; where compared with another copy, unresolved V genes account for less than half of the shortfall, and the remainder is unexplained. V, J and clone size derive from that table, while D and trimming were established from the DNA sequence. The sample table holds hundreds of thousands of clones, of which approximately 90% were seen once. The ten largest clones capture around 2.2% of the sample.

To note about this clone: What antigen it recognizes has not been identified. No base quality information exists; no much larger clone differs at one position.

CDR1 MDHEN and CDR2 SYDVKM are derived from the germline V gene. The CDR3, cysteine through phenylalanine, is 19 amino acids long. The retained sequence is limited to the CDR3, 57 bases, with the frame set at the first base. Trimming accounts for 3 bases at V and 0 bases at J, while the number of junction bases matched to no gene is 13. Samples from volunteer blood donors who had recovered from COVID-19 were contributed by a second Seattle source. Whole blood was collected in K2EDTA tubes by collaborating institutions according to the institutions' own protocols. For TCRbeta analysis, collaborator samples were shipped as frozen whole blood, as isolated PBMCs, or as DNA extracted from either sample type.

What was sequenced was peripheral blood. The clonotype originates from a woman between 50 and 59 years old who had recovered from COVID-19. The chain uses TRBV28 and TRBJ2-4; 8 bases in the junction line up with TRBD1. The CDR3: CASSFGQGSRLLAKNIQYF. The nucleotide sequence is TGTGCCAGCAGTTTCGGACAGGGATCTAGATTGTTAGCCAAAAACATTCAGTACTTC.